Listed below are T cell receptor beta chains from one sample, sequenced in a study of radiation and T cells in renal cell carcinoma. Some clones are missing from TCRdb's copy, which holds only in-frame ones; the method was immunoSEQ multiplex PCR. Of about 78,000 clones in the sample, 80% to 90% were seen once. This specimen consisted of blood, obtained from a patient whose treatment included radiotherapy and nephrectomy. These receptors were collected from a woman in her 70s with renal cell carcinoma. Each CDR3 is given with its conserved first and last residue. D genes are given only for firm matches. The size field is filled for only some rows; it gives once, few, many or a size class.

D: -; V: TRBV30; size: -; J: TRBJ1-4; DNA: TGTGCCTGGAGTGGACAGGTTAATGAAAAACTGTTTTTT; CDR3: CAWSGQVNEKLFF
D: -; V: TRBV6-4; size: -; J: TRBJ2-1; DNA: TGTGCCAGCAGGTCCGGTGGTGAGCAGTTCTTC; CDR3: CASRSGGEQFF
D: -; V: TRBV7-2; size: once; J: TRBJ1-5; DNA: TGTGCCAGCAGCTTAGATGCAGGGGTAGGCAATCAGCCCCAGCATTTT; CDR3: CASSLDAGVGNQPQHF
D: -; V: TRBV7-9; size: -; J: TRBJ1-1; DNA: TGTGCCAGCAGCCGGACAGAAATGAACACTGAAGCTTTCTTT; CDR3: CASSRTEMNTEAFF
D: -; V: TRBV5-1; size: -; J: TRBJ2-1; DNA: TGCGCCAGCTTTCCCGGACAGTTAAGCAATGAGCAGTTCTTC; CDR3: CASFPGQLSNEQFF
D: -; V: TRBV21-1; size: -; J: TRBJ2-7; DNA: TGTGCCAGCAGCACTAGGGGTATTCACTACGAGCAGTACTTC; CDR3: CASSTRGIHYEQYF
D: TRBD1; V: TRBV15; size: -; J: TRBJ1-2; DNA: TGTGCCACCAGCAGCCTCGGTGTTGACAGGGTCCTCTATGGCTACACCTTC; CDR3: CATSSLGVDRVLYGYTF
D: TRBD1; V: TRBV10-1; size: few; J: TRBJ2-7; DNA: TGCGCCAGAACCGACAGGGACAACGAGCAGTACTTC; CDR3: CARTDRDNEQYF
D: TRBD2; V: TRBV23-1; size: -; J: TRBJ2-7; DNA: TGCGCCAGCACCCCCGGCAGGGGGACTAGCGGGCTTCACTCCTACGAGCAGTACTTC; CDR3: CASTPGRGTSGLHSYEQYF
D: -; V: TRBV29-1; size: -; J: TRBJ1-4; DNA: TGCAGCGTTGAATTAGGGGGTCTAAATGAAAAACTGTTTTTT; CDR3: CSVELGGLNEKLFF
D: TRBD1; V: TRBV6-5; size: -; J: TRBJ1-4; DNA: TGTGCCACCGCCGGGACAGCGAATGAAAAACTGTTTTTT; CDR3: CATAGTANEKLFF
D: -; V: TRBV6-1; size: -; J: TRBJ1-2; DNA: TGTGCCAGCAGTGAAAGCTATGGCTACACCTTC; CDR3: CASSESYGYTF
D: -; V: TRBV11-2; size: -; J: TRBJ2-7; DNA: TGTGCCAGCAGCTGGTCGAAGGGCCCTCACTACGAGCAGTACTTC; CDR3: CASSWSKGPHYEQYF
D: -; V: TRBV28; size: -; J: TRBJ2-7; DNA: TGTGCCAGCTTGGGGGGTTCGTCCGAGCAGTACTTC; CDR3: CASLGGSSEQYF
D: TRBD2; V: TRBV6-1; size: -; J: TRBJ2-5; DNA: TGTGCCAGCAGTGAGGGGGGGAAGGGGAAAGAGACCCAGTACTTC; CDR3: CASSEGGKGKETQYF
D: -; V: TRBV6-6; size: -; J: TRBJ2-7; DNA: TGTGCCAGCAGATCCTCGGGACTTGCCTACGAGCAGTACTTC; CDR3: CASRSSGLAYEQYF
D: -; V: TRBV7-9; size: medium-sized; J: TRBJ1-1; DNA: TGTGCCAGCCGCTTATACGACGGGTTAACTGAAGCTTTCTTT; CDR3: CASRLYDGLTEAFF
D: -; V: TRBV11-2; size: -; J: TRBJ2-3; DNA: TGTGCCAGCAGCTTAGTCAGGGGTAGCACAGATACGCAGTATTTT; CDR3: CASSLVRGSTDTQYF
D: -; V: TRBV30; size: -; J: TRBJ1-2; DNA: TGTGCCTGGAAGCCAGCATATGGCTACACCTTC; CDR3: CAWKPAYGYTF
D: TRBD2; V: TRBV7-2; size: -; J: TRBJ2-5; DNA: TGTGCCAGCAGCTTAAGCGGGGGCCCTCGAATGGGGCAAGAGACCCAGTACTTC; CDR3: CASSLSGGPRMGQETQYF
D: -; V: TRBV28; size: -; J: TRBJ1-2; DNA: TGTGCCAGCAGTTCCTATCCCGGACAGAGTAACTATGGCTACACCTTC; CDR3: CASSSYPGQSNYGYTF
D: TRBD1; V: TRBV7-7; size: -; J: TRBJ2-7; DNA: TGTGCTAGCAGCTTAAAGGCCCGGGACAGGGGCTACGAGCAGTACTTC; CDR3: CASSLKARDRGYEQYF
D: TRBD2; V: TRBV15; size: -; J: TRBJ2-1; DNA: TGTGCCACCAGCAGAGATATTGGACTAGCGGGGACCTCAAGCTCCTACAATGAGCAGTTCTTC; CDR3: CATSRDIGLAGTSSSYNEQFF
D: -; V: TRBV28; size: -; J: TRBJ2-1; DNA: TGTGCCAGCCAGGACGGGGGCTCCTACAATGAGCAGTTCTTC; CDR3: CASQDGGSYNEQFF
D: -; V: TRBV12-2; size: -; J: TRBJ2-3; DNA: TGTGCAAGTCGCTTAGGGACACAAGGTCGCACAGATACGCAGTATTTT; CDR3: CASRLGTQGRTDTQYF
D: -; V: TRBV10-3; size: -; J: TRBJ1-5; DNA: TGTGCCACCACCGGACAAAGCAATCAGCCCCAGCATTTT; CDR3: CATTGQSNQPQHF
D: -; V: TRBV5-1; size: -; J: TRBJ2-1; DNA: TGCGCCAGTGGGGTTGACGGACATTCCAATGAGCAGTTCTTC; CDR3: CASGVDGHSNEQFF
D: TRBD1; V: TRBV4-3; size: -; J: TRBJ1-1; DNA: TGCGCCAGCAGCCAAGATTGGTCGAGGGGGCAGCGACAAGCTTTCTTT; CDR3: CASSQDWSRGQRQAFF
D: -; V: TRBV19; size: few; J: TRBJ1-4; DNA: TGTGCCAGTAGTACCCTGGCTGGAGCTAATGAAAAACTGTTTTTT; CDR3: CASSTLAGANEKLFF
D: -; V: TRBV18; size: -; J: TRBJ2-7; DNA: TGTGCCAGCTCACCAGACGTACAGATCTACGAGCAGTACTTC; CDR3: CASSPDVQIYEQYF
D: -; V: TRBV28; size: -; J: TRBJ2-5; DNA: TGTGCCAGCAAAGAGGGACAACTTCAAGAGACCCAGTACTTC; CDR3: CASKEGQLQETQYF
D: -; V: TRBV6-1; size: -; J: TRBJ1-6; DNA: TGTGCCAGCAGTGTAGTAGTATTTGTTCAGGGTTACTCCTATAATTCACCCCTCCACTTT; CDR3: CASSVVVFVQGYSYNSPLHF
D: -; V: TRBV7-2; size: -; J: TRBJ2-1; DNA: TGTGCCAGCAGTTCGAATGGCAGGCGGGATGAGCAGTTCTTC; CDR3: CASSSNGRRDEQFF
D: TRBD1; V: TRBV19; size: -; J: TRBJ1-6; DNA: TGTGCCAGTAGGGGCGGACAGGGTTACAATTCACCCCTCCACTTT; CDR3: CASRGGQGYNSPLHF
D: TRBD2; V: TRBV4-2; size: -; J: TRBJ2-1; DNA: TGTGCCAGCAGCCAAGCTAGCGGGGGGGCGGGCTCCTACAATGAGCAGTTCTTC; CDR3: CASSQASGGAGSYNEQFF
D: TRBD1; V: TRBV9; size: -; J: TRBJ1-6; DNA: TGTGCCAGCAGCGGGACAGGGCCCTATAATTCACCCCTCCACTTT; CDR3: CASSGTGPYNSPLHF
D: -; V: TRBV5-4; size: -; J: TRBJ2-6; DNA: TGTGCCAGCAGCCCAGGCCACAGAAACTCTGGGGCCAACGTCCTGACTTTC; CDR3: CASSPGHRNSGANVLTF
D: -; V: TRBV28; size: -; J: TRBJ1-1; DNA: TGTGCCAGCAGTTTATCAGGGGCCCGACGGACTGAAGCTTTCTTT; CDR3: CASSLSGARRTEAFF
D: -; V: TRBV6-1; size: -; J: TRBJ1-2; DNA: TGTGCCAGCAGTGAAGGGTACAGAAGGTCGGGCTACACCTTC; CDR3: CASSEGYRRSGYTF
D: -; V: TRBV2; size: few; J: TRBJ1-1; DNA: TGTGCCAGCAACCTGAACACTGAAGCTTTCTTT; CDR3: CASNLNTEAFF
D: -; V: TRBV29-1; size: -; J: TRBJ1-2; DNA: TGCAGCGTTGAAGGTCCGCAGGACTATGGCTACACCTTC; CDR3: CSVEGPQDYGYTF
D: TRBD1; V: TRBV7-8; size: -; J: TRBJ1-6; DNA: TGTGCCAGCAGCTCCTATCCTACAGGGGTCTATTCACCCCTCCACTTT; CDR3: CASSSYPTGVYSPLHF
D: TRBD2; V: TRBV4-1; size: -; J: TRBJ2-2; DNA: TGCGCCAGCAGCCAAGACAGCGGGGGGGCGAACACCGGGGAGCTGTTTTTT; CDR3: CASSQDSGGANTGELFF
D: TRBD2; V: TRBV5-1; size: -; J: TRBJ2-1; DNA: TGCGCCAGCAGCAACCGACTAGCGGGGGGGTTTGATGAGCAGTTCTTC; CDR3: CASSNRLAGGFDEQFF
D: -; V: TRBV27; size: -; J: TRBJ1-6; DNA: TGTGCCAGCAGCTCGGTAGGTTCACCCCTCCACTTT; CDR3: CASSSVGSPLHF
D: -; V: TRBV7-9; size: -; J: TRBJ1-6; DNA: TGTGCCAGCAACGCCAGGGACCCCTCCTATAATTCACCCCTCCACTTT; CDR3: CASNARDPSYNSPLHF
D: -; V: TRBV6-4; size: -; J: TRBJ1-2; DNA: TGTGCCAGCAGTGACTCGGGGTCTACTGGCTATGGCTACACCTTC; CDR3: CASSDSGSTGYGYTF
D: -; V: TRBV11-2; size: few; J: TRBJ1-6; DNA: TGTGCCAGCAGCTTAGATGTGAGGGCGGACAATTCACCCCTCCACTTT; CDR3: CASSLDVRADNSPLHF
D: TRBD1; V: TRBV27; size: large; J: TRBJ1-5; DNA: TGTGCCAGCAGTTTCGTAAGGACAGGGGGCTTGAATCAGCCCCAGCATTTT; CDR3: CASSFVRTGGLNQPQHF
D: TRBD1; V: TRBV7-2; size: -; J: TRBJ1-3; DNA: TGTGCCAGCAGCCCAGGGGGGGTCACCATATATTTT; CDR3: CASSPGGVTIYF
D: -; V: TRBV11-3; size: -; J: TRBJ2-1; DNA: TGTGCCAGCAGCCCCGAGAGGGCGGGATACAATGAGCAGTTCTTC; CDR3: CASSPERAGYNEQFF
D: TRBD2; V: TRBV7-6; size: -; J: TRBJ2-4; DNA: TGTGCCAGCAACTCCGGACTAGCGGGGGGTAACGGCGGAAACATTCAGTACTTC; CDR3: CASNSGLAGGNGGNIQYF
D: TRBD2; V: TRBV6-5; size: -; J: TRBJ2-1; DNA: TGTGCCAGCCTCACCAGACTAGCCCCTAGGGAGCAGTTCTTC; CDR3: CASLTRLAPREQFF
D: TRBD2; V: TRBV5-1; size: -; J: TRBJ2-2; DNA: TGCGCCAGCAGCTTGGAGACTAGCGGGGGGGCCGGGGAGCTGTTTTTT; CDR3: CASSLETSGGAGELFF